The sequence of this T cell receptor beta chain was determined in a study of cytomegalovirus exposure and HLA in healthy donors. Data came from immunoSEQ multiplex PCR; TCRdb stores just in-frame clones and leaves some out. The table includes 56,000 or so clones, approximately 90% detected once. With 5 bases removed from V and 4 bases from J, the gap between germline ends came to 15 bases. Germline V gene sequence: CDR1 SGHAT, CDR2 FQNNGV. The CDR3 runs 15 residues. What was sequenced was PBMCs. The sequence was collected from a young man in good health and CMV-seronegative. This chain connects TRBV11-2 to TRBJ2-1, with D tentatively TRBD2 (5 bases). The CDR3 bases are TGTGCCAGCAGCCCTGGAGGCAGCCGTTACAATGAGCAGTTCTTC. Translated: CASSPGGSRYNEQFF.